One sample yielded the 20 T cell receptor beta chains listed below, sequenced in a study of Graves' ophthalmopathy and Graves' hyperthyroidism. As the template, RNA transcripts were used to amplify TCR beta CDR3 regions. HTBI-primed first-round RT-PCR preceded second-round multiplex PCR. TCRdb re-called the multiplex PCR reads with MiXCR, one entry per CDR3 protein. The data contain 360,000 or so distinct CDR3 sequences, 15% to 20% of them singletons. Specimen: peripheral blood. The receptor set was obtained from a woman aged 18-30 years with Graves' ophthalmopathy.

In its sample, this clonotype was seen many times. The rearrangement uses TRBV28 and TRBJ1-2; D remains unclear. This CDR3 comprises 12 residues. Germline V gene lookup returns CDR1 MDHEN and CDR2 SYDVKM. The V gene lost 5 bases and the J gene lost 5 bases, with 9 bases spanning the gap. The CDR3 region is CASSMAMYGYTF. In DNA, the CDR3 is TGTGCCAGCAGTATGGCTATGTATGGCTACACCTTC.

The sample holds many counts of this clonotype. This chain connects TRBV6-5 to TRBJ2-7, with no clear D. The V gene's germline CDR1 is MNHEY and CDR2 SVGAGI. The length of the CDR3 is 15 residues. V lost 0 bases and J lost 2, with 11 bases in between. CDR3 bases: TGTGCCAGCAGTTACTCGAGACACCCTGCCTACGAGCAGTACTTC. Its translation: CASSYSRHPAYEQYF.

This clonotype was observed at least ten times. The V gene is TRBV20-1, the J gene TRBJ1-2; 10 nucleotides agree with TRBD1. In germline, CDR1 is DFQATT, CDR2 SNEGSKA (reference sequence). The CDR3 contains 16 residues. Losses at the gene ends were 2 bases for V and 2 bases for J; bases not matched to a gene: 8. CDR3 residues: CSARPRDRGQNYGYTF. In nucleotides, the CDR3 is TGCAGTGCTAGACCCCGAGACAGGGGGCAGAACTATGGCTACACCTTC.

This clonotype was seen repeatedly, ten times or more. The chain combines TRBV5-1 with TRBJ2-7; 12 bases are a match to TRBD2. V gave up 4 bases and J gave up 3 bases; unmatched junction bases: 8. Germline CDR1 is SGHRS and CDR2 is YFSETQ. The CDR3 is made up of 16 amino acids. This CDR3 reads CASSPRTSGIFYEQYF. Written as DNA, the CDR3 is TGCGCCAGCAGCCCCAGGACTAGCGGGATATTCTACGAGCAGTACTTC.

V is TRBV6-5 and J is TRBJ1-6; TRBD1 is a possible D gene (6 bases). The V end lost 3 bases, the J end lost 0 bases, and 12 bases lay between the germline ends. The CDR3 is 17 amino acids. Germline V CDR1 and CDR2: MNHEY, SVGAGI. The CDR3, as DNA: TGTGCCAGCAGTTATGGGGGGCAAAGCTCCTATAATTCACCCCTCCACTTT. Amino acid sequence: CASSYGGQSSYNSPLHF.

This clonotype was picked up many times. The chain is built from TRBV29-1 and TRBJ1-1; TRBD1 aligns across 8 bases. V shed 8 bases, J shed 12 bases, and the junction held 29 bases outside the gene matches. The CDR3 runs 17 residues. Germline values: CDR1 SQVTM, CDR2 ANQGSEA. DNA of the CDR3: TGCAGCCGTTGTTTACCCACTCTTTTCCGGGACAGGATGTTAACTTTCTTT. As protein: CSRCLPTLFRDRMLTFF.

This sequence joins TRBV11-2 and TRBJ2-1; 13 nucleotides align to TRBD2. The germline CDR1 and CDR2 sequences are SGHAT and FQNNGV. The CDR3 is 17 amino acids. J was trimmed by 9 bases and V by 4 bases; bases with no gene match: 12. DNA for the CDR3: TGTGCCAGCAGCTCACGGCTGAGGACTAGCGGGAGTGGTGAGCAGTTCTTC. This sequence encodes CASSSRLRTSGSGEQFF. Complete variable domain (other parts from reference TRBV11-2 and TRBJ2-1): EAGVAQSPRYKIIEKRQSVAFWCNPISGHATLYWYQQILGQGPKLLIQFQNNGVVDDSQLPKDRFSAERLKGVDSTLKIQPAKLEDSAVYLCASSSRLRTSGSGEQFFGPGTRLTVL.

This clonotype was observed at least ten times. The rearrangement joins TRBV6-1 to TRBJ1-1; D is perhaps TRBD1 (5 bases). CDR3 length: 14 amino acids. Germline V CDR1 and CDR2: MNHNS, SASEGT. Between the trimmed V and J ends, which lost 3 bases and 6 bases, there was a span of 14 bases. CDR3 sequence (DNA): TGTGCCAGCAGTGACAGAGGCTCCAGGGCTGAAGCTTTCTTT. Its translation is CASSDRGSRAEAFF.

This clonotype occurred many times. This sequence joins TRBV20-1 and TRBJ1-1; D not resolved. This CDR3 region has 13 residues. V shed 1 base and J shed 2 bases, with 8 bases lying between them. Germline CDR1 reads DFQATT; CDR2 reads SNEGSKA (reference sequence). CDR3 residues: CSARVEGNTEAFF. The CDR3, as DNA: TGCAGTGCTAGAGTTGAGGGAAACACTGAAGCTTTCTTT.

This clonotype was counted ten times or more. The chain carries TRBV6-1 and TRBJ1-1; D is undetermined. Germline V gene lookup returns CDR1 MNHNS and CDR2 SASEGT. This CDR3 has 14 amino acids. Between the trimmed V and J ends, which lost 2 bases and 1 base, there was a span of 8 bases. CDR3 protein: CASSEFRGNTEAFF. CDR3 coding DNA: TGTGCCAGCAGTGAATTCCGGGGGAACACTGAAGCTTTCTTT.

This clonotype has ten or more counts. The chain employs TRBV24-1 and TRBJ2-5; no clear D gene. V gave up 3 bases and J gave up 1 base, with 2 bases separating them. From germline, CDR1 is KGHDR and CDR2 SFDVKD. This CDR3 has 12 residues. The CDR3: CATSDLQETQYF. CDR3 nucleotides: TGTGCCACCAGTGATCTCCAAGAGACCCAGTACTTC.

J is TRBJ1-1 and V is TRBV12-3 or TRBV12-4; a weak D match, TRBD1 (5 bases). The CDR3 is 14 amino acids. V was trimmed by 1 base and J by 5 bases, leaving 11 bases between them. CDR3 coding DNA: TGTGCCAGCAGTTTAGGGTTCAAGGGGACTGAAGCTTTCTTT. Translation gives CASSLGFKGTEAFF.

This sequence joins TRBV6-2 or TRBV6-3 and TRBJ2-5; perhaps TRBD2 as D (6 bases). Trimming removed 4 bases at V and 5 bases at J, with 11 bases between. There are 13 residues in the CDR3. Germline CDR1 and CDR2: MNHEY and SVGEGT. CDR3 region: CASSWEVGETQYF. The DNA for the CDR3 is TGTGCCAGCAGTTGGGAGGTGGGTGAGACCCAGTACTTC.

The chain links TRBV7-2 to TRBJ2-5; D unresolved. CDR3 length: 14 amino acids. Per the germline V gene, CDR1 is SGHTA and CDR2 is FQGNSA. Trimming left V 0 bases short and J 4 bases short, with 9 bases between. The CDR3 spells CASSLAFGSETQYF. The CDR3 nucleotides read TGTGCCAGCAGCTTAGCTTTCGGTTCAGAGACCCAGTACTTC.

This clonotype was seen at least ten times. The rearrangement uses TRBV14 and TRBJ2-7; no reliable D call. The CDR3 contains 12 residues. Germline loops: CDR1 SGHDN, CDR2 FVKESK. V lost 5 bases, J lost 5 bases, and 10 bases lay in between. DNA for the CDR3: TGTGCCAGCAGCAAACCAGCGAACGAGCAGTACTTC. Protein: CASSKPANEQYF.

This clonotype was detected many times. This rearrangement joins TRBV7-2 to TRBJ1-6; D uncertain. Germline values: CDR1 SGHTA, CDR2 FQGNSA. The CDR3 totals 15 residues. V was shortened by 6 bases and J by 0 bases, with 9 bases between the two germline ends. Written as DNA, the CDR3 is TGTGCCAGCAGGACGCAGAGCTCCTATAATTCACCCCTCCACTTT. It translates to CASRTQSSYNSPLHF.

Many counts were recorded for this clonotype. This chain connects TRBV6-1 to TRBJ2-7; 14 bases fit TRBD2. Trimming took 2 bases from V and 3 from J; bases not matched to a gene: 3. Germline CDR1 MNHNS, CDR2 SASEGT. CDR3 length equals 16 residues. As DNA, the CDR3 is TGTGCCAGCAGTGAAAGGGGACTAGCGGGAGTCTACGAGCAGTACTTC. It yields the protein CASSERGLAGVYEQYF.

Only a few counts were recorded for this clonotype. The germline gene is not matched at one end of the junction; a read error may be the cause. J is TRBJ1-1 and V is TRBV20-1; 9 bases line up with TRBD1. Germline values: CDR1 DFQATT, CDR2 SNEGSKA (reference sequence). CDR3 length equals 21 residues. The CDR3 loop reads CSARETENWDRENAGDTEASF. In DNA form, the CDR3 reads TGCAGTGCTAGAGAAACCGAAAACTGGGACAGGGAAAACGCGGGGGACACTGAAGCTTCCTTT.

There are many counts of this clonotype. This chain uses TRBV10-3 with TRBJ1-1, with 7 bases aligning to TRBD1. The V gene end was trimmed by 0 bases and the J gene end by 4 bases; junction bases not matched to a gene: 5. The CDR3 has 15 residues. Per germline, CDR1 ENHRY and CDR2 SYGVKD. The CDR3 DNA reads TGTGCCATCAGTGAGTCGGAGACAGGGAGCACTGAAGCTTTCTTT. The encoded protein is CAISESETGSTEAFF.

V usage is TRBV5-1 and J usage is TRBJ2-5, with 8 bases lining up with TRBD2. Germline CDR1 and CDR2: SGHRS and YFSETQ. The CDR3 totals 14 residues. After removal of 3 bases from V and 3 bases from J, the junction contained 4 bases not matched to a gene. The CDR3 loop is CASSWRGVEETQYF. The CDR3 DNA follows: TGCGCCAGCAGCTGGCGGGGGGTTGAAGAGACCCAGTACTTC.